Each of the 12 T cell receptor beta chains below was sequenced from the same sample in a study of CD8+ T cells in alopecia areata. Treatment in this sample: oral pan-JAK inhibitor, 5-10 mg twice daily. Extracted RNA was reverse transcribed, and the resulting cDNA served as sequencing template. Generated by immunoSEQ multiplex PCR, the TCRdb table keeps only in-frame clones and is missing some. The table includes 90,000 to 150,000 clones, more than 40% detected once. The sequencing here drew on CD4+ T cells sorted from blood, taken at week 4, from a patient treated with tofacitinib. These receptors were obtained from a human donor with alopecia areata.

The V gene is TRBV30, the J gene TRBJ2-3, with 10 bases aligning to TRBD2. J lost 2 bases, V lost 2 bases, and 4 bases had no gene match. This CDR3 has 15 residues. Germline V gene data show CDR1 as GTSNPN and CDR2 as SVGIG (reference sequence). CDR3 bases: TGTGCCTGGAGTAGCGGGGGGGGCCCCACAGATACGCAGTATTTT. The encoded protein is CAWSSGGGPTDTQYF.

V gene TRBV4-1 combines with J gene TRBJ1-1, with D possibly being TRBD1 (5 bases). The CDR3 is made up of 18 amino acids. Trimming removed 4 bases from V and 2 bases from J, with 23 bases in between. From germline, CDR1 is MGHRA and CDR2 YSYEKL. As DNA, the CDR3 is TGCGCCAGCAGCCTCCCAGGGCGGCAGCGGGGTTCCAACACTGAAGCTTTCTTT. It yields the protein CASSLPGRQRGSNTEAFF.

This sequence joins TRBV29-1 and TRBJ1-1, with D unclear. Germline assignment: CDR1 SQVTM and CDR2 ANQGSEA. The germline V and J ends were trimmed by 6 bases and 10 bases, with 15 bases remaining between them. The CDR3 is 11 residues long. CDR3 in DNA: TGCAGCGTAGTAGACCCTGATAGAGCTTTCTTT. Its protein is CSVVDPDRAFF.

This rearrangement joins TRBV4-1 to TRBJ2-5; 9 bases are a match to TRBD2. From germline, CDR1 is MGHRA and CDR2 YSYEKL. Losses at the gene ends were 4 bases for V and 1 base for J; bases not matched to a gene: 10. The CDR3 is 17 residues long. In DNA form, the CDR3 reads TGCGCCAGCAGCCTGGGAGGTCTAGCGGGAATCCAAGAGACCCAGTACTTC. This gives the protein CASSLGGLAGIQETQYF.

This chain connects TRBV19 to TRBJ2-6; 7 bases match TRBD1. V was pared by 6 bases and J by 4 bases, with 6 bases of the junction left unmatched. This CDR3 contains 15 residues. Germline loops: CDR1 LNHDA, CDR2 SQIVND (reference sequence). The CDR3 loop reads CASSATGQGANVLTF. DNA for the CDR3: TGTGCCAGTAGCGCAACGGGACAGGGGGCCAACGTCCTGACTTTC.

To note about this clone: The junction shows a germline mismatch at one end, possibly a read error. This chain links TRBV7-7 with TRBJ2-6, with D uncertain. The CDR3 covers 14 residues. Germline CDR1 and CDR2: SSHAT and FNYEAQ (reference sequence). Written as DNA, the CDR3 is TGTGCTAGCAGCTTAGTAGCTGGGGCCAACGTCCTGACTTTC. It specifies CASSLVAGANVLTF.

The V call is TRBV18, the J call TRBJ2-6; TRBD1 might be the D (6 bases). The ends were cut back, 1 base at V and 0 bases at J, with 13 bases in the middle. CDR1 is KGHSH and CDR2 is LQKENI in the germline V gene. The CDR3 runs to 18 residues. CDR3 sequence (DNA): TGTGCCAGCTCACCACTTTCGACAGGAGACTCTGGGGCCAACGTCCTGACTTTC. It encodes CASSPLSTGDSGANVLTF.

The V and J genes are TRBV30 and TRBJ2-1; 14 positions match TRBD2. The CDR3 covers 17 residues. The ends lost 1 base at V and 0 bases at J; junction bases unmatched: 2. Germline V lookup: CDR1 GTSNPN, CDR2 SVGIG (reference sequence). This CDR3 is CAWSAGTSGSSYNEQFF. For the CDR3, the DNA is TGTGCCTGGAGTGCCGGGACTAGCGGGAGCTCCTACAATGAGCAGTTCTTC.

The chain has TRBV6-5 and TRBJ1-2; D is unclear. Trimming took 8 bases from V and 4 from J, leaving 11 bases between them. This CDR3 spans 12 amino acids. The germline gives CDR1 MNHEY, CDR2 SVGAGI. Written as DNA, the CDR3 is TGTGCCAGCGCGTCCGGGAGCTATGGCTACACCTTC. Residues: CASASGSYGYTF.

The genes are TRBV5-6 and TRBJ2-2, with 7 bases lining up with TRBD1. This CDR3 is built from 18 residues. From germline, CDR1 is SGHDT and CDR2 YYEEEE. V lost 4 bases and J lost 3; bases outside the gene matches: 15. Here the CDR3 DNA reads TGTGCCAGCAGCCTTGGGCCTCCGGGACAGCCATACACCGGGGAGCTGTTTTTT. Translation gives CASSLGPPGQPYTGELFF.

The CDR3 DNA reads TGTGCCAGCAGCGTACTCTCTGGCGAGCAGTACTTC. Protein product: CASSVLSGEQYF. V and J are TRBV9 and TRBJ2-7; D remains unclear. The CDR3 extends over 12 amino acids. Germline V gene sequence: CDR1 SGDLS, CDR2 YYNGEE. V was trimmed by 1 base and J by 6 bases, leaving 8 bases between them.

The table lists this clone with a few counts. The CDR3: CASSPTGGAKNIQYF. The CDR3 region has the DNA TGTGCCAGCAGCCCCACGGGGGGAGCCAAAAACATTCAGTACTTC. This chain links TRBV14 with TRBJ2-4; TRBD2 agrees at 7 bases. The trim removed 4 bases at V and 0 bases at J, leaving 3 bases unmatched. The CDR3 has 15 residues. Germline assignment: CDR1 SGHDN and CDR2 FVKESK.